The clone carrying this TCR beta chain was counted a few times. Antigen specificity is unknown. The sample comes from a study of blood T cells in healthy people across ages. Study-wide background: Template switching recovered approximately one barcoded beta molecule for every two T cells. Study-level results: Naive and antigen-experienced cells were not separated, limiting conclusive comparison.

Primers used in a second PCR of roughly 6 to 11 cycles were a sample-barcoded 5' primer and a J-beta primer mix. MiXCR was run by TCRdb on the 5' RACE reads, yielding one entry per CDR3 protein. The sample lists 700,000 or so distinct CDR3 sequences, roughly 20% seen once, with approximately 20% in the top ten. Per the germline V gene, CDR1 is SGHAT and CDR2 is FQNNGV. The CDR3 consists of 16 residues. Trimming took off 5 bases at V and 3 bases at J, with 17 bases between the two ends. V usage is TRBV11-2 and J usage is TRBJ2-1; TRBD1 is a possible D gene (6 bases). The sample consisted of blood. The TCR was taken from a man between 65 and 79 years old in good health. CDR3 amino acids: CASSPRVGASYNEQFF. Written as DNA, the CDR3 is TGTGCCAGCAGCCCGAGGGTGGGGGCTAGCTACAATGAGCAGTTCTTC.